A single sample gave rise to the 5 T cell receptor beta chains below, sequenced in a study of radiotherapy plus CTLA-4 blockade in lung cancer. TCRdb's table, derived via immunoSEQ multiplex PCR, lists solely in-frame clones and lacks some. The repertoire includes tens of thousands of clones, under 80% of them detected once, and around a tenth sits in the top ten. This specimen consisted of peripheral blood, obtained from a patient treated with radiotherapy plus ipilimumab. Receptors were obtained from a human donor with non-small cell lung cancer who had stable disease on radiotherapy plus ipilimumab.

The CDR3 nucleotides are TGTGCCAGCAGCGTACGTCTCGGAGCTAACTATGGCTACACCTTC. It codes for CASSVRLGANYGYTF. J is TRBJ1-2 and V is TRBV9, with D unresolved. V was trimmed by 1 base and J by 0 bases, leaving 10 bases between them. Germline CDR1 reads SGDLS; CDR2 reads YYNGEE. The CDR3 totals 15 residues.

Sample share makes this clone medium-sized. The gene calls are TRBV5-1 and TRBJ2-7, with a tentative D call TRBD1 (6 bases). The V end was cut by 5 bases, the J end by 7 bases, with 19 bases between. The CDR3 extends over 14 amino acids. Per the germline V gene, CDR1 is SGHRS and CDR2 is YFSETQ. CDR3 DNA: TGCGCCAGCAGATACGGGACACAAATTGCTGAGCAGTACTTC. Translating it yields CASRYGTQIAEQYF.

The chain is built from TRBV5-1 and TRBJ2-2; 10 bases are shared with TRBD2. J gave up 6 bases and V 0 bases, and 5 bases lay outside the gene matches. The V gene's germline CDR1 is SGHRS and CDR2 YFSETQ. The CDR3 contains 16 residues. CDR3 DNA: TGCGCCAGCAGCTTGGAGGGAGGGACTAGCGCCGGGGAGCTGTTTTTT. Its translation: CASSLEGGTSAGELFF.

The chain uses TRBV6-5 and TRBJ2-1, with 7 bases that match TRBD2. This CDR3 contains 15 residues. Germline lookup yields CDR1 MNHEY and CDR2 SVGAGI. V lost 5 bases and J lost 2; bases outside the gene matches: 6. The CDR3 protein is CASSTQRGTYNEQFF. DNA of the CDR3: TGTGCCAGCAGTACCCAGCGGGGCACCTACAATGAGCAGTTCTTC.

In this sample, this clone turned up once. The rearrangement joins TRBV5-6 to TRBJ1-1, with D perhaps TRBD1 (6 bases). The V gene lost 5 bases and the J gene lost 3 bases, with 29 bases spanning the gap. CDR1 is SGHDT and CDR2 is YYEEEE in the germline V gene. This CDR3 region has 19 residues. The CDR3 DNA follows: TGTGCCAGCAGACCACTGGGGGTTACAGGGATTAGATCCGACACTGAAGCTTTCTTT. It translates to CASRPLGVTGIRSDTEAFF. Based on the CDR3 plus reference TRBV5-6 and TRBJ1-1, the full variable domain is DAGVTQSPTHLIKTRGQQVTLRCSPKSGHDTVSWYQQALGQGPQFIFQYYEEEERQRGNFPDRFSGHQFPNYSSELNVNALLLGDSALYLCASRPLGVTGIRSDTEAFFGQGTRLTVV.